Listed here is a single T cell receptor beta chain. This sample stems from a study of blood T cells in healthy people across ages. Sample-barcoded 5' priming and a J-beta primer mix drove a second PCR of 7 to 11 cycles. TCRdb fed the 5' RACE reads into MiXCR, producing one record per CDR3 protein. The profile shows roughly 500,000 distinct CDR3 sequences, 27% of them singletons. V lost 0 bases to trimming and J lost 7 bases; unmatched junction nucleotides: 13. Germline CDR1 reads MNHEY; CDR2 reads SVGAGI. This CDR3 contains 18 residues. The source material was blood. The sequence came from a woman in her seventies in good health. The chain is built from TRBV6-5 and TRBJ2-2, with 8 nucleotides matching TRBD2. The chain's CDR3 is CASSYSRRGGGFVGELFF. The CDR3, as DNA: TGTGCCAGCAGTTACTCGAGGAGGGGCGGGGGGTTTGTCGGGGAGCTGTTTTTT.